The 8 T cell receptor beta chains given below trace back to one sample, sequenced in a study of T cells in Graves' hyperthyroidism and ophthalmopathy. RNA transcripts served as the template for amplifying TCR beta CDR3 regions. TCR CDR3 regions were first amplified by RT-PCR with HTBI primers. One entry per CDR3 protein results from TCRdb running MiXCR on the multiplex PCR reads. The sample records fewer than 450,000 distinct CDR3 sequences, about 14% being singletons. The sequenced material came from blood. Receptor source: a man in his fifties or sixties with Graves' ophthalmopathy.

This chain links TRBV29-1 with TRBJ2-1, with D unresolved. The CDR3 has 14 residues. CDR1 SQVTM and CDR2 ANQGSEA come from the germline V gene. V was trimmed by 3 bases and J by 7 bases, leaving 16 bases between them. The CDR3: CSVDLSITENEQFF. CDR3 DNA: TGCAGCGTTGACTTGTCTATCACTGAGAATGAGCAGTTCTTC.

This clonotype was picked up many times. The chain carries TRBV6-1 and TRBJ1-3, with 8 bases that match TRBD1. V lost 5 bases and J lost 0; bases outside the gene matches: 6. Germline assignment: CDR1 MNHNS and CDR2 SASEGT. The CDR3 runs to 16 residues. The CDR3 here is CASSNGTGVSGNTIYF. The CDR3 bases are TGTGCCAGCAGTAACGGGACAGGCGTCTCTGGAAACACCATATATTTT.

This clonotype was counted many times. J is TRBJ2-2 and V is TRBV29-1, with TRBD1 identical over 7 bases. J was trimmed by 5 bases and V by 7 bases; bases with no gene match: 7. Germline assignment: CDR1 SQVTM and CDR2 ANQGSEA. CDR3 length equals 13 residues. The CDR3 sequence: CSADRDLTGELFF. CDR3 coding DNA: TGCAGCGCCGACAGGGATCTTACCGGGGAGCTGTTTTTT.

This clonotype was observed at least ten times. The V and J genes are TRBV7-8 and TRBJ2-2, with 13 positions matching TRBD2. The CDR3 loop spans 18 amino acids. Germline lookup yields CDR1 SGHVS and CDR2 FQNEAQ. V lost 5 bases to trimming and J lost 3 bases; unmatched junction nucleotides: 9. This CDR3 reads CASSGTSGRAMYTGELFF. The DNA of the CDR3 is TGTGCCAGCAGCGGAACTAGCGGGAGGGCCATGTACACCGGGGAGCTGTTTTTT.

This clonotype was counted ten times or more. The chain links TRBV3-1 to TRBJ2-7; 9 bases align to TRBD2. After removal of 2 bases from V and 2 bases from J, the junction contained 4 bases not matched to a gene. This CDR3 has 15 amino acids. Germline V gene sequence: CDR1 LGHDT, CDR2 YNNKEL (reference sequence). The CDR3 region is CASSQPTSGTYEQYF. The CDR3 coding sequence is TGTGCCAGCAGCCAACCGACTAGCGGTACCTACGAGCAGTACTTC.

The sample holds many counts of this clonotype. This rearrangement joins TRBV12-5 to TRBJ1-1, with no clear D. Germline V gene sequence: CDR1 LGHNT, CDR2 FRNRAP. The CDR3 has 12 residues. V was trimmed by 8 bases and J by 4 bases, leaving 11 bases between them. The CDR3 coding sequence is TGTGCTAGTAGGCGCGGAGGCACTGAAGCTTTCTTT. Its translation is CASRRGGTEAFF.

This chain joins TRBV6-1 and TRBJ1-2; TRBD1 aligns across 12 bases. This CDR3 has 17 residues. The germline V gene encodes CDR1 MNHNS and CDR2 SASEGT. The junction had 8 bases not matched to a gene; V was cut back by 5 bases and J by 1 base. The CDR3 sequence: CASSLTGQGANNYGYTF. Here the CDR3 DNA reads TGTGCCAGCAGTCTTACGGGACAGGGGGCGAATAACTATGGCTACACCTTC.

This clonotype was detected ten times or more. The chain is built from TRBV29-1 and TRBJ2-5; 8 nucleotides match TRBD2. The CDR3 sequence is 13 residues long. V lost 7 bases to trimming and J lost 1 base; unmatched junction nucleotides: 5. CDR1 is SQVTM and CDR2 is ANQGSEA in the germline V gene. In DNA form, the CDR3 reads TGCAGCGCAGGGACTAGAAGCCAAGAGACCCAGTACTTC. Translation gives CSAGTRSQETQYF.